The entry that follows covers one TCR beta chain sequence. The data were obtained in a study of blood T cell repertoires in COVID-19. Study-wide background: The United States, Italy and Spain were the sources of the acute and convalescent COVID-19 samples.

Clones were read by immunoSEQ multiplex PCR, and TCRdb kept only the in-frame ones, dropping some. The sample shows over 120,000 clones, roughly 75% of them seen only once. The study assigned cohorts using participant-reported clinical history. The specimen was PBMCs or T cells enriched from blood (not recorded which). This receptor was obtained from a woman aged 50 to 60 who had recovered from COVID-19.

CDR3 loop: CASSLRTGGGSNQPQHF. In nucleotides, the CDR3 is TGTGCCAGCAGCCTACGCACCGGGGGAGGTAGCAATCAGCCCCAGCATTTT. J is TRBJ1-5 and V is TRBV7-9; D possibly corresponds to TRBD1 (5 bases). V was shortened by 5 bases and J by 0 bases, with 17 bases between the two germline ends. The CDR3 extends over 17 amino acids. Germline V lookup: CDR1 SEHNR, CDR2 FQNEAQ (reference sequence).